Reported below is one T cell receptor beta chain. Antigen specificity is unknown. The sorting of each CD8+ T cell subset was done in triplicate, at roughly 310,000 cells each. Naive CD8+ T cells displayed a CD45RO-CCR7+CD27+CD95- phenotype. The data derive from a study of CXCR3-negative and CXCR3-positive naive CD8 T cells. The overall study: Roughly 1.5 +/- 0.3 million TRB reads came from each library, giving about 140 million in total. Points from the study as a whole: Once cells were cryopreserved, CXCR3 expression went down partly, and most assays used fresh PBMCs. CXCR3-positive naive cells carried more hydrophobic TRB CDR3s than CXCR3-negative naive cells did.

The TRB libraries of cDNA were built by UMI-labeled 5' RACE. From the 5' RACE reads, TCRdb lists one entry per CDR3 protein and no DNA. Its clone listing holds around 130,000 distinct CDR3 sequences. The germline V gene encodes CDR1 MDHEN and CDR2 SYDVKM. The CDR3 consists of 14 residues. The sample comprised naive CXCR3+ CD8+ T cells from blood. Subset defined: CD45RO-CCR7+CD27+CD95- naive CD8+ T cells expressing CXCR3 (TNR3+). The receptor comes from a human donor in good health. Some clones in this sample may be carry-over from other donors' samples. The J gene is TRBJ2-7, the V gene TRBV28; TCRdb's D gene call, TRBD1, goes unchecked for lack of DNA. The CDR3 loop reads CASSYRGAKNEQYF.